Listed below are T cell receptor beta chains from one sample, sequenced in a study of blood T cell repertoires in COVID-19. The table came from immunoSEQ multiplex PCR; TCRdb's copy has only in-frame clones and leaves some out. The sample carries tens of thousands of clones, approximately 79% recorded once. The sample was peripheral blood. Receptors were obtained from a man aged 60 to 75 with active or convalescent COVID-19. CDR3s include the opening cysteine and the closing phenylalanine or tryptophan. D genes are given only for firm matches.

v_gene	j_gene	d_gene	CDR3aa	CDR3nt
TRBV6-5	TRBJ2-5	TRBD2	CASSTTSGVLTQYF	TGTGCCAGCAGTACAACTAGCGGGGTACTGACCCAGTACTTC
TRBV27	TRBJ2-7	.	CASMGGLSYEQYF	TGTGCCAGCATGGGGGGACTTTCCTACGAGCAGTACTTC
TRBV9	TRBJ2-3	.	CASSVTGGFLTDTQYF	TGTGCCAGCAGCGTAACGGGGGGCTTCCTCACAGATACGCAGTATTTT
TRBV29-1	TRBJ2-1	TRBD1	CSGTDGQVGDNEQFF	TGCAGCGGTACCGATGGACAGGTTGGGGACAATGAGCAGTTCTTC
TRBV7-8	TRBJ2-7	TRBD2	CASSRAGATSSYEQYF	TGTGCCAGCAGCCGAGCGGGGGCCACGAGCTCCTACGAGCAGTACTTC
TRBV5-4	TRBJ2-2	TRBD2	CASSFGLASTGELFF	TGTGCCAGCAGCTTCGGACTAGCTTCCACCGGGGAGCTGTTTTTT
TRBV5-1	TRBJ1-4	TRBD1	CASSLEGANEKLFF	TGCGCCAGCAGCTTGGAGGGGGCAAATGAAAAACTGTTTTTT
TRBV7-6	TRBJ2-1	TRBD2	CASSKGTSGGLSYNEQFF	TGTGCCAGCAGCAAAGGGACTAGCGGGGGCCTCTCCTACAATGAGCAGTTCTTC
TRBV27	TRBJ1-2	TRBD1	CAASSGGGPFYGYTF	TGTGCCGCCAGCTCGGGAGGGGGCCCTTTCTATGGCTACACCTTC
TRBV25-1	TRBJ1-1	.	CASSPTGQPEAFF	TGTGCCAGCAGCCCAACCGGACAGCCTGAAGCTTTCTTT
TRBV7-2	TRBJ2-1	TRBD2	CASSFRLAAHEQFF	TGTGCCAGCAGCTTCCGACTAGCGGCCCATGAGCAGTTCTTC
TRBV19	TRBJ1-4	TRBD1	CASRQEGQVNEKLFF	TGTGCCAGTAGGCAGGAGGGACAGGTTAATGAAAAACTGTTTTTT
TRBV19	TRBJ2-7	TRBD1	CASSNVFGRGQNEQYF	TGTGCCAGTAGTAACGTGTTCGGCAGGGGGCAGAACGAGCAGTACTTC
TRBV5-1	TRBJ1-1	.	CASSLRQTTEAFF	TGCGCCAGCAGCTTGAGACAGACTACTGAAGCTTTCTTT